This section outlines one T cell receptor beta chain sequence together with its context. The entry originates in a study of blood T cell repertoires in COVID-19. Study-level information: Whether acute or convalescent, the COVID-19 samples came from the United States, Italy and Spain.

Original processing methods: For nucleated cells, counts were estimated from reference gene primer amplification. Assay: immunoSEQ multiplex PCR; the TCRdb copy retains only in-frame clones and omits some. V and J calls and clone size are given by that table; D and trimming were obtained from the DNA. This sample yields roughly 70,000 clones, of which approximately 90% are seen a single time; 2% to 3% belongs to the top ten. Trimming left V 1 base short and J 0 bases short, with 11 bases between. Germline loops: CDR1 SEHNR, CDR2 FQNEAQ (reference sequence). The CDR3 is made up of 16 amino acids. The chain uses TRBV7-9 and TRBJ2-3, with D uncertain. This receptor was identified in a man between 45 and 60 years old with COVID-19, enrolled during active disease. Input material: peripheral blood. CDR3 in amino acids: CASSLDGGVSTDTQYF. The CDR3 coding sequence is TGTGCCAGCAGCTTAGATGGCGGAGTAAGCACAGATACGCAGTATTTT.